One and the same sample provided the 26 T cell receptor beta chains below, sequenced in a study of T cells in Graves' hyperthyroidism and ophthalmopathy. Amplified TCR beta CDR3 regions came from RNA transcripts. An initial round of RT-PCR targeting the TCR CDR3 relied on the HTBI primer set. TCRdb itself ran the multiplex PCR reads through MiXCR, one entry per CDR3 protein. In the table there are over 300,000 distinct CDR3 sequences, approximately 15% of which are singletons. Sequencing was carried out using blood. These receptor sequences come from a woman aged 55-69 years with Graves' hyperthyroidism.

Many counts were recorded for this clonotype. The genes are TRBV11-1 and TRBJ2-3, with 14 bases lining up with TRBD2. The germline V gene has CDR1 SGHAT and CDR2 FQDESV (reference sequence). With 3 bases clipped from V and 6 bases from J, the junction kept 11 bases outside the gene matches. CDR3 length: 18 amino acids. In DNA form, the CDR3 reads TGTGCCAGCAGCTTTGGGGGACCGGGACTAGCGGGAGATGATACGCAGTATTTT. This encodes CASSFGGPGLAGDDTQYF.

The CDR3, as DNA: TGTGCCAGTAGTATAGGACGGAGGCCAGGGTATAGCAATCAGCCCCAGCATTTT. Translation gives CASSIGRRPGYSNQPQHF. V usage is TRBV19 and J usage is TRBJ1-5; TRBD1 might be the D (5 bases). CDR1 is LNHDA and CDR2 is SQIVND in the germline V gene (reference sequence). Deletions cut 1 base from V and 0 bases from J, with 16 bases between. CDR3 length: 18 amino acids.

The genes are TRBV11-2 and TRBJ2-1; D gene ambiguous. V dropped 1 base and J dropped 1 base, with 8 bases sitting between them. CDR3 length equals 15 residues. CDR1 and CDR2 (germline): SGHAT, FQNNGV. Here the CDR3 DNA reads TGTGCCAGCAGCTTAGGGGCTCGATCCTACAATGAGCAGTTCTTC. Translated, it gives CASSLGARSYNEQFF.

The sample holds many counts of this clonotype. J is TRBJ2-7 and V is TRBV11-2, with D unresolved. CDR1 is SGHAT and CDR2 is FQNNGV in the germline V gene. The germline V and J ends were trimmed by 2 bases and 6 bases, with 11 bases remaining between them. CDR3 length: 13 amino acids. The DNA of the CDR3 is TGTGCCAGCAGCTTAAGTCGCGTTGGCGAGCAGTACTTC. It codes for CASSLSRVGEQYF.

The chain has TRBV2 and TRBJ1-4, with D hard to call. This CDR3 is built from 10 residues. The germline V gene has CDR1 SNHLY and CDR2 FYNNEI. Trimming shortened V by 1 base and J by 9 bases, and 0 bases separated the two germline ends. This CDR3 is CASSEEKLFF. The CDR3 DNA reads TGTGCCAGCAGTGAAGAAAAACTGTTTTTT.

This clonotype showed up just a few times. The chain links TRBV20-1 to TRBJ1-4; 7 nucleotides agree with TRBD1. In germline, CDR1 is DFQATT, CDR2 SNEGSKA (reference sequence). The CDR3 covers 16 residues. V gave up 5 bases and J gave up 6 bases; unmatched junction bases: 15. The CDR3 reads CSASRRTGTVHEKLFF. In nucleotides, the CDR3 is TGCAGTGCTTCCAGACGGACCGGGACAGTCCATGAAAAACTGTTTTTT.

This clonotype was found many times. The CDR3 sequence is CASSFTLNSGNTIYF. The CDR3, as DNA: TGTGCCAGCAGCTTCACGTTAAACTCTGGAAACACCATATATTTT. The genes are TRBV7-9 and TRBJ1-3; D is undetermined. V lost 3 bases and J 0 bases, leaving 9 bases between the germline ends. Germline V gene sequence: CDR1 SEHNR, CDR2 FQNEAQ (reference sequence). This CDR3 region has 15 residues.

Ten or more counts support this clonotype. V usage is TRBV10-1 and J usage is TRBJ2-7; 8 nucleotides agree with TRBD1. This CDR3 contains 14 residues. V was clipped by 5 bases and J by 5 bases; unmatched bases: 8. From germline, CDR1 is WNHNN and CDR2 SYGVQD (reference sequence). The CDR3 is CASSQMGQADEQYF. CDR3 coding DNA: TGCGCCAGCAGTCAAATGGGACAGGCGGACGAGCAGTACTTC.

This clonotype appeared many times. The chain links TRBV7-2 to TRBJ2-7; TRBD2 aligns across 10 bases. V dropped 6 bases and J dropped 4; count of bases not matched to a gene: 6. This CDR3 contains 14 residues. Germline CDR1 and CDR2: SGHTA and FQGNSA. The CDR3 DNA follows: TGTGCCAGCAGGTACTCTAGCGGGAGTTACGAGCAGTACTTC. Protein: CASRYSSGSYEQYF. Looking up the rest from reference TRBV7-2 and TRBJ2-7 gives the full variable domain: GAGVSQSPSNKVTEKGKDVELRCDPISGHTALYWYRQSLGQGLEFLIYFQGNSAPDKSGLPSDRFSAERTGGSVSTLTIQRTQQEDSAVYLCASRYSSGSYEQYFGPGTRLTVT.

With respect to this clonotype: With a much larger clone just one base away, this may be a read error. The chain couples TRBV11-3 to TRBJ2-7; TRBD2 matches at 7 bases. Germline V CDR1 and CDR2: SGHNT, YENEEA. The CDR3 loop spans 14 amino acids. V lost 2 bases and J lost 9; bases outside the gene matches: 10. The CDR3 bases are TGTGCCAGCAGCTTAAGGCCCACTAGCGATGGGCAGTACTTC. Protein product: CASSLRPTSDGQYF.

This rearrangement joins TRBV18 to TRBJ2-4; 15 bases line up with TRBD2. The CDR3 has 15 amino acids. Germline V gives CDR1 KGHSH, CDR2 LQKENI. The V and J ends lost 4 bases and 8 bases, in that order; junction bases with no gene match: 3. The CDR3, as DNA: TGTGCCAGCTCACTTGGACTAGCGGGGGGGGACATTCAGTACTTC. Its translation: CASSLGLAGGDIQYF. Full variable domain (rest looked up from reference TRBV18 and TRBJ2-4): NAGVMQNPRHLVRRRGQEARLRCSPMKGHSHVYWYRQLPEEGLKFMVYLQKENIIDESGMPKERFSAEFPKEGPSILRIQQVVRGDSAAYFCASSLGLAGGDIQYFGAGTRLSVL.

The sample holds many counts of this clonotype. This chain connects TRBV10-3 to TRBJ1-5, with TRBD1 identical over 8 bases. Trimming at V came to 1 base and at J to 4 bases, leaving 6 bases not matched to a gene. CDR1 is ENHRY and CDR2 is SYGVKD in the germline V gene. The CDR3 has 16 residues. CDR3 coding DNA: TGTGCCATCAGTGAGTTAGGGACAGGCGTAAATCAGCCCCAGCATTTT. Protein sequence: CAISELGTGVNQPQHF.

This clonotype occurred many times. The chain is built from TRBV5-1 and TRBJ2-2; possible D gene TRBD2, 6 bases. This CDR3 contains 14 residues. The germline V gene has CDR1 SGHRS and CDR2 YFSETQ. Trimming took off 4 bases at V and 7 bases at J, with 14 bases between the two ends. The CDR3 loop is CASSPPGSHGELFF. CDR3 DNA sequence: TGCGCCAGCAGCCCCCCCGGGAGTCACGGGGAGCTGTTTTTT.

This clonotype was counted at least ten times. The CDR3 region is CGTRARLVGNEQFF. CDR3 coding DNA: TGCGGAACGCGGGCTAGACTAGTCGGCAATGAGCAGTTCTTC. This sequence joins TRBV20-1 and TRBJ2-1; possible D gene TRBD2, 6 bases. CDR3 size: 14 residues. The germline gives CDR1 DFQATT, CDR2 SNEGSKA (reference sequence).

The chain links TRBV6-1 to TRBJ1-5; no reliable D call. Trimming removed 2 bases at V and 0 bases at J, with 11 bases between. The germline CDR1 and CDR2 sequences are MNHNS and SASEGT. This CDR3 has 16 amino acids. The CDR3 loop reads CASSERVLYSNQPQHF. In DNA, the CDR3 is TGTGCCAGCAGTGAAAGGGTGCTCTATAGCAATCAGCCCCAGCATTTT.

This chain links TRBV9 with TRBJ1-1, with D uncertain. CDR1 and CDR2 (germline): SGDLS, YYNGEE. The CDR3 length is 15 residues. V gave up 4 bases and J gave up 2 bases, with 15 bases separating them. The CDR3 here is CASSTEGQLNTEAFF. CDR3 nucleotide sequence: TGTGCCAGCAGCACAGAGGGCCAGCTTAACACTGAAGCTTTCTTT. The full variable domain, completed using reference TRBV9 and TRBJ1-1, is DSGVTQTPKHLITATGQRVTLRCSPRSGDLSVYWYQQSLDQGLQFLIQYYNGEERAKGNILERFSAQQFPDLHSELNLSSLELGDSALYFCASSTEGQLNTEAFFGQGTRLTVV.

In this sample, this clonotype turned up many times. The chain is built from TRBV20-1 and TRBJ2-3, with 7 nucleotides matching TRBD2. The CDR3 length is 15 residues. The germline CDR1 and CDR2 sequences are DFQATT and SNEGSKA (reference sequence). Trimming removed 3 bases from V and 0 bases from J; junction bases left unmatched: 6. The DNA for the CDR3 is TGCAGTGCTAGTAGGCGGGAGTCGAGCACAGATACGCAGTATTTT. This gives the protein CSASRRESSTDTQYF.

The V call is TRBV12-3 or TRBV12-4, the J call TRBJ2-7; weak D call: TRBD2 (6 bases). V was trimmed by 5 bases and J by 1 base, leaving 15 bases between them. The CDR3 consists of 15 residues. CDR3 residues: CASSPVGRGSYEQYF. The CDR3 nucleotides read TGTGCCAGCAGTCCCGTCGGGCGGGGATCCTACGAGCAGTACTTC.

CDR3 coding DNA: TGTGCCAGCAGCGTAGGAGGGTCCTCGCCCTACGAGCAGTACTTC. Translation gives CASSVGGSSPYEQYF. J is TRBJ2-7 and V is TRBV9; D is perhaps TRBD2 (5 bases). V was shortened by 0 bases and J by 2 bases, with 12 bases between the two germline ends. The CDR3 spans 15 residues. Germline-derived CDR1 and CDR2 are SGDLS and YYNGEE.

The chain carries TRBV6-2 or TRBV6-3 and TRBJ1-1; 10 nucleotides match TRBD1. After removal of 2 bases from V and 5 bases from J, the junction contained 8 bases not matched to a gene. The CDR3 spans 16 residues. Looked up from germline, CDR1 is MNHEY and CDR2 is SVGEGT. As DNA, the CDR3 is TGTGCCAGCAGTTACCCGCGGGACAGGGGAGTTACTGAAGCTTTCTTT. It yields the protein CASSYPRDRGVTEAFF.

This clonotype came up a few times. The V and J genes are TRBV11-2 and TRBJ2-7; 9 bases match TRBD2. The germline CDR1 and CDR2 sequences are SGHAT and FQNNGV. The CDR3 covers 17 residues. J gave up 4 bases and V 7 bases, and 17 bases lay outside the gene matches. CDR3 sequence (DNA): TGTGCCAGCACCCTAGGGAGGGCTAGCGGGAAGCCGTACGAGCAGTACTTC. Protein product: CASTLGRASGKPYEQYF.

The table lists this clonotype with many counts. The V call is TRBV6-5, the J call TRBJ2-7; TRBD1 is a possible D gene (6 bases). The CDR3 extends over 18 amino acids. The ends were cut back, 2 bases at V and 1 base at J, with 21 bases in the middle. In germline, CDR1 is MNHEY, CDR2 SVGAGI. DNA for the CDR3: TGTGCCAGCAGTTACCGGGCAACGAGACAGGAGCCTTCCTACGAGCAGTACTTC. This translates into CASSYRATRQEPSYEQYF.

This clonotype came up many times. The chain has TRBV7-2 and TRBJ2-6; possibly TRBD1 for D (6 bases). The CDR3 is 18 residues long. Trimming left V 5 bases short and J 0 bases short, with 17 bases between. Germline CDR1 is SGHTA and CDR2 is FQGNSA. The chain's CDR3 is CASSTDSGTLSGANVLTF. The CDR3 region has the DNA TGTGCCAGCAGCACGGACAGCGGTACCCTCTCTGGGGCCAACGTCCTGACTTTC. The full variable domain, rest sourced from reference TRBV7-2 and TRBJ2-6, is GAGVSQSPSNKVTEKGKDVELRCDPISGHTALYWYRQSLGQGLEFLIYFQGNSAPDKSGLPSDRFSAERTGGSVSTLTIQRTQQEDSAVYLCASSTDSGTLSGANVLTFGAGSRLTVL.

This clonotype was counted at least ten times. The J gene is TRBJ2-1, the V gene TRBV30, with D tentatively TRBD2 (5 bases). Trimming removed 5 bases at V and 4 bases at J, with 12 bases between. The CDR3 is made up of 13 amino acids. Looked up from germline, CDR1 is GTSNPN and CDR2 is SVGIG (reference sequence). This CDR3 is CAWAETRYNEQFF. CDR3 bases: TGTGCCTGGGCCGAAACTAGGTACAATGAGCAGTTCTTC.

In this sample, this clonotype turned up a few times. This rearrangement joins TRBV4-1 to TRBJ1-2; D is ambiguous. V was trimmed by 0 bases and J by 2 bases, leaving 10 bases between them. The CDR3 extends over 15 amino acids. Germline-derived CDR1 and CDR2 are MGHRA and YSYEKL. CDR3 DNA: TGCGCCAGCAGCCAAGATAGGCAGTCAAACTATGGCTACACCTTC. The encoded protein is CASSQDRQSNYGYTF.

The rearrangement links TRBV20-1 to TRBJ1-1, with unresolved D. There are 19 residues in the CDR3. V shed 1 base and J shed 2 bases, with 26 bases lying between them. Germline-derived CDR1 and CDR2 are DFQATT and SNEGSKA (reference sequence). CDR3 loop: CSARAQRTSLAAPNTEAFF. The DNA for the CDR3 is TGCAGTGCTAGAGCCCAGCGAACTTCCTTGGCGGCTCCAAACACTGAAGCTTTCTTT.